A single sample is the source of the 8 T cell receptor beta chains below, sequenced in a study of identical twins. TCRdb passed the 5' RACE reads through MiXCR, listing each CDR3 protein once. The sample includes 1.5 million to 2 million distinct CDR3 sequences, about 32% of them seen just once. Source material: cord blood. All receptors derive from a newborn girl in good health.

In the case of this clonotype: An end of the junction differs from the germline gene, which may be a read error. V usage is TRBV10-1 and J usage is TRBJ2-7; perhaps TRBD1 as D (5 bases). CDR1 is WNHNN, CDR2 SYGVQD, per germline (reference sequence). The CDR3 length is 14 residues. The CDR3 reads CASSESRESYERYF. As DNA, the CDR3 is TGCGCCAGCAGTGAGTCCAGGGAATCCTACGAGCGGTACTTC.

V and J are TRBV20-1 and TRBJ2-1; D is ambiguous. CDR1 and CDR2 (germline): DFQATT, SNEGSKA (reference sequence). V was shortened by 0 bases and J by 8 bases, with 14 bases between the two germline ends. The CDR3 covers 14 residues. For the CDR3, the DNA is TGCAGTGCTAGAGATGGTCGGCAGACCGATGAGCAGTTCTTC. As protein: CSARDGRQTDEQFF.

The genes are TRBV5-1 and TRBJ2-3, with D tentatively TRBD2 (6 bases). V shed 5 bases and J shed 0 bases, with 25 bases lying between them. CDR3 length equals 19 residues. Germline V lookup: CDR1 SGHRS, CDR2 YFSETQ. CDR3 DNA: TGCGCCAGCAGAACCTCCTTTCTAGCCCTGCTAGCGAGCACAGATACGCAGTATTTT. Translated, it gives CASRTSFLALLASTDTQYF.

This clonotype was recorded at least ten times. V is TRBV5-1 and J is TRBJ2-1; no reliable D call. Germline V gives CDR1 SGHRS, CDR2 YFSETQ. Between the trimmed V and J ends, which lost 5 bases and 2 bases, there was a span of 2 bases. This CDR3 has 11 residues. CDR3 nucleotides: TGCGCCAGCAGGACCTACAATGAGCAGTTCTTC. This sequence encodes CASRTYNEQFF.

This clonotype was found many times. The chain uses TRBV10-3 and TRBJ2-1; 8 bases are a match to TRBD1. CDR1 is ENHRY and CDR2 is SYGVKD in the germline V gene. The trim removed 7 bases at V and 0 bases at J, leaving 17 bases unmatched. The CDR3 sequence is 19 residues long. The CDR3 reads CAITDPGQASSSSYNEQFF. The DNA for the CDR3 is TGTGCCATCACGGACCCGGGACAGGCCTCTTCCAGCTCCTACAATGAGCAGTTCTTC.

This chain links TRBV6-1 with TRBJ2-5, with 7 bases matching TRBD2. Per the germline V gene, CDR1 is MNHNS and CDR2 is SASEGT. The CDR3 consists of 15 residues. Unmatched junction bases numbered 10, after V lost 5 bases and J lost 4 bases. CDR3 loop: CASSFSSGTGETQYF. The CDR3 DNA is TGTGCCAGCAGTTTCTCTAGCGGAACAGGAGAGACCCAGTACTTC.

This clonotype was counted only a few times. CDR3 loop: CASRKQGSFTEAFF. In nucleotides, the CDR3 is TGTGCCAGCCGTAAACAGGGTAGCTTCACTGAAGCTTTCTTT. The rearrangement joins TRBV6-6 to TRBJ1-1; the D gene is possibly TRBD1 (6 bases). CDR3 length equals 14 residues. V shed 8 bases and J shed 4 bases, with 17 bases lying between them. Germline V gene lookup returns CDR1 MNHNY and CDR2 SVGAGI (reference sequence).

This clonotype was recorded a few times. The V and J genes are TRBV25-1 and TRBJ2-3; D might be TRBD1 or TRBD2, each matching 5 bases. The CDR3 is 19 residues long. Looked up from germline, CDR1 is MGHDK and CDR2 is SYGVNS. V shed 3 bases and J shed 2 bases, with 24 bases lying between them. This CDR3 reads CASSEGPGRTTPFTDTQYF. The DNA of the CDR3 is TGTGCCAGCAGTGAGGGACCAGGCAGAACTACTCCCTTCACAGATACGCAGTATTTT.